These 29 T cell receptor beta chains were sequenced from one sample in a study of T-cell reconstitution after alpha-beta-depleted transplantation in children. This sample's TCRbeta library carried unique molecular identifier barcodes. From the PCR reads, TCRdb called clonotypes with MiXCR, one entry per CDR3 protein. This table has more than 200,000 distinct CDR3 sequences, roughly a quarter appearing once. The sample was PBMCs, taken before TCRalphabeta/CD19-depleted stem cell transplant. The receptors stem from a girl aged 2-15 years with Fanconi anemia, due to receive a stem cell transplant.

This clonotype was detected many times. This chain links TRBV12-3 or TRBV12-4 with TRBJ2-5; tentatively, D is TRBD1 or TRBD2 (5 bases each). This CDR3 has 13 residues. The V and J ends lost 3 bases and 5 bases respectively, with 10 bases between them. The CDR3 DNA sequence: TGTGCCAGCAGTTTGGGGGTCGGGGAGACCCAGTACTTC. It translates to CASSLGVGETQYF.

This clonotype has a single count. This sequence joins TRBV29-1 and TRBJ1-4; 7 nucleotides match TRBD1. The germline CDR1 and CDR2 sequences are SQVTM and ANQGSEA. The CDR3 extends over 13 amino acids. V lost 4 bases, J lost 7 bases, and 6 bases stayed unmatched. CDR3 nucleotide sequence: TGCAGCGTTGCTAGGGCAGGGGGTGAAAAACTGTTTTTT. Its protein product is CSVARAGGEKLFF.

V usage is TRBV5-1 and J usage is TRBJ2-7; D is unclear. From germline, CDR1 is SGHRS and CDR2 YFSETQ. This CDR3 comprises 15 residues. Between the trimmed V and J ends, which lost 0 bases and 6 bases, there was a span of 16 bases. The CDR3 sequence is CASSLGLKVPSEQYF. Here the CDR3 DNA reads TGCGCCAGCAGCTTGGGACTCAAAGTACCGTCCGAGCAGTACTTC.

This chain joins TRBV29-1 and TRBJ2-1; D remains ambiguous. V lost 4 bases and J 9 bases, leaving 4 bases between the germline ends. The germline CDR1 and CDR2 sequences are SQVTM and ANQGSEA. CDR3 size: 9 residues. For the CDR3, the DNA is TGCAGCGTTGCGGGTGAGCAGTTCTTC. Encoded protein: CSVAGEQFF.

This clonotype was observed many times. V gene TRBV20-1 combines with J gene TRBJ1-2; no clear D. Germline V gene sequence: CDR1 DFQATT, CDR2 SNEGSKA (reference sequence). The V gene lost 2 bases and the J gene lost 3 bases, with 10 bases spanning the gap. The CDR3 extends over 13 amino acids. The CDR3 DNA is TGCAGTGCTAGAAGTTTAGGAGACTATGGCTACACCTTC. It translates to CSARSLGDYGYTF.

The chain links TRBV21-1 to TRBJ2-4; TRBD1, the table's D call, was not compared with the DNA. TRBV21-1 corresponds to a pseudogene. The CDR3 spans 18 residues. CDR3 sequence (DNA): TGTGCCAGCGACCTCAGCTACCGGGACCGAACCCCCAAAAACATTCAGTACTTC. It is translated as CASDLSYRDRTPKNIQYF.

This rearrangement joins TRBV5-1 to TRBJ2-3; 10 bases are a match to TRBD2. CDR3 size: 16 residues. V trimming: 2 bases; J trimming: 4 bases; junction bases outside the gene matches: 7. From germline, CDR1 is SGHRS and CDR2 YFSETQ. The CDR3 region is CASSFYLAGASDTQYF. The DNA for the CDR3 is TGCGCCAGCAGCTTCTATCTAGCGGGAGCGTCAGATACGCAGTATTTT.

This clonotype was detected many times. The V gene is TRBV29-1, the J gene TRBJ1-1; D ambiguous. In germline, CDR1 is SQVTM, CDR2 ANQGSEA. Trimming took off 1 base at V and 1 base at J, with 13 bases between the two ends. The CDR3 runs to 15 residues. The CDR3 protein is CSVEGLVGGNTEAFF. The DNA of the CDR3 is TGCAGCGTTGAAGGCTTGGTAGGCGGGAACACTGAAGCTTTCTTT. Full variable domain (missing parts from reference TRBV29-1 and TRBJ1-1): SAVISQKPSRDICQRGTSLTIQCQVDSQVTMMFWYRQQPGQSLTLIATANQGSEATYESGFVIDKFPISRPNLTFSTLTVSNMSPEDSSIYLCSVEGLVGGNTEAFFGQGTRLTVV.

The chain couples TRBV20-1 to TRBJ2-1; maybe TRBD2 (6 bases). CDR1 DFQATT and CDR2 SNEGSKA come from the germline V gene (reference sequence). CDR3 length equals 16 residues. Deletions cut 0 bases from V and 2 bases from J, with 14 bases between. The CDR3 sequence: CSARDGRLGPYNEQFF. In nucleotides, the CDR3 is TGCAGTGCTAGAGATGGGAGGTTAGGCCCCTACAATGAGCAGTTCTTC.

The J gene is TRBJ2-3, the V gene TRBV28; possibly TRBD1 for D (6 bases). V was clipped by 1 base and J by 2 bases, with 19 bases between them. The V gene's germline CDR1 is MDHEN and CDR2 SYDVKM. The CDR3 has 18 amino acids. CDR3 protein: CASSLLSRQTGFTDTQYF. The CDR3 nucleotides are TGTGCCAGCAGTTTATTATCCAGGCAAACAGGGTTCACAGATACGCAGTATTTT.

The CDR3 protein is CASSDLRDSLDEQYF. The CDR3 DNA reads TGTGCCAGCAGTGACCTACGGGACAGTTTGGACGAGCAGTACTTC. The chain carries TRBV2 and TRBJ2-7, with TRBD1 matching 7 bases. The V gene end was trimmed by 3 bases and the J gene end by 5 bases; junction bases not matched to a gene: 10. Germline CDR1 is SNHLY and CDR2 is FYNNEI. The CDR3 has 15 amino acids.

The V call is TRBV4-2, the J call TRBJ2-7; 8 bases line up with TRBD1. With 4 bases clipped from V and 3 bases from J, the junction kept 17 bases outside the gene matches. Per the germline V gene, CDR1 is LGHNA and CDR2 is YNFKEQ. This CDR3 region has 18 residues. The CDR3 is CASSPGQGNYSPHYEQYF. Written as DNA, the CDR3 is TGTGCCAGCAGCCCCGGACAGGGAAACTACTCGCCTCACTACGAGCAGTACTTC.

This clonotype was counted at least ten times. This rearrangement joins TRBV29-1 to TRBJ2-7, with D possibly matching TRBD1 (6 bases). CDR3 length equals 13 residues. Germline CDR1 and CDR2: SQVTM and ANQGSEA. Trimming cost V 4 bases and J 1 base, with 11 bases left between them. Here the CDR3 reads CSVGPQGSYEQYF. In DNA form, the CDR3 reads TGCAGCGTTGGTCCACAGGGATCCTACGAGCAGTACTTC.

The chain carries TRBV7-6 and TRBJ2-3; 8 bases are shared with TRBD2. Germline V gives CDR1 SGHVS, CDR2 FNYEAQ. V was clipped by 0 bases and J by 0 bases; unmatched bases: 11. The CDR3 has 19 amino acids. The DNA for the CDR3 is TGTGCCAGCAGCTTAGCGAGGATAGCGGGAAGTAGGAGCACAGATACGCAGTATTTT. It yields the protein CASSLARIAGSRSTDTQYF.

The V gene is TRBV6-1, the J gene TRBJ1-2; TRBD1 agrees at 8 bases. V lost 8 bases, J lost 4 bases, and 6 bases stayed unmatched. Germline V lookup: CDR1 MNHNS, CDR2 SASEGT. This CDR3 has 13 amino acids. CDR3: CASVPGQVYGYTF. The CDR3 DNA follows: TGTGCCAGCGTACCGGGACAGGTCTATGGCTACACCTTC.

This clonotype was seen only a few times. This rearrangement joins TRBV20-1 to TRBJ2-1; 10 bases map to TRBD2. Germline V lookup: CDR1 DFQATT, CDR2 SNEGSKA (reference sequence). V lost 5 bases to trimming and J lost 6 bases; unmatched junction nucleotides: 4. This CDR3 has 13 amino acids. DNA of the CDR3: TGCAGTGCTGAAGCGGGGGGGCGCAATGAGCAGTTCTTC. It codes for CSAEAGGRNEQFF.

In its sample, this clonotype was seen many times. The rearrangement uses TRBV29-1 and TRBJ2-1; 10 bases map to TRBD1. Trimming at V came to 8 bases and at J to 7 bases, leaving 5 bases not matched to a gene. Germline V gene lookup returns CDR1 SQVTM and CDR2 ANQGSEA. The CDR3 spans 12 residues. CDR3: CSSTGQGNEQFF. CDR3 sequence (DNA): TGCAGCTCTACGGGACAGGGGAATGAGCAGTTCTTC.

This clonotype showed up many times. The chain's CDR3 is CASSYAIAGGTYNEQFF. The CDR3 coding sequence is TGTGCCAGCAGTTACGCCATAGCGGGAGGGACCTACAATGAGCAGTTCTTC. This chain connects TRBV6-2 or TRBV6-3 to TRBJ2-1, with TRBD2 matching 11 bases. The CDR3 loop spans 17 amino acids. The germline gives CDR1 MNHEY, CDR2 SVGEGT. Trimming removed 2 bases from V and 2 bases from J; junction bases left unmatched: 5.

Only a few counts were recorded for this clonotype. This chain uses TRBV5-1 with TRBJ2-3; D is possibly TRBD2 (5 bases). Trimming stripped 0 bases from V and 4 bases from J, with 18 bases between. The CDR3 covers 17 residues. Germline V gene lookup returns CDR1 SGHRS and CDR2 YFSETQ. CDR3 sequence: CASSLDSGNPRADTQYF. The CDR3 DNA reads as TGCGCCAGCAGCTTGGATAGTGGGAATCCGAGGGCAGATACGCAGTATTTT. The variable domain in full, with the rest retrieved from reference TRBV5-1 and TRBJ2-3, is KAGVTQTPRYLIKTRGQQVTLSCSPISGHRSVSWYQQTPGQGLQFLFEYFSETQRNKGNFPGRFSGRQFSNSRSEMNVSTLELGDSALYLCASSLDSGNPRADTQYFGPGTRLTVL.

The V call is TRBV4-2, the J call TRBJ2-7, with D perhaps TRBD2 (5 bases). Trimming took 6 bases from V and 5 from J, leaving 29 bases between them. This CDR3 comprises 18 residues. The V gene's germline CDR1 is LGHNA and CDR2 YNFKEQ. This chain's CDR3 is CASSKVSAGALRLDEQYF. CDR3 coding DNA: TGTGCCAGCAGTAAGGTCTCTGCGGGTGCCCTCCGTCTAGACGAGCAGTACTTC.

The chain recombines TRBV2 with TRBJ2-4; D may be TRBD1 (6 bases). The germline V gene has CDR1 SNHLY and CDR2 FYNNEI. V was shortened by 8 bases and J by 6 bases, with 14 bases between the two germline ends. The CDR3 runs to 13 residues. The chain's CDR3 is CASDQGMGNIQYF. In nucleotides, the CDR3 is TGTGCCAGCGACCAGGGGATGGGAAACATTCAGTACTTC.

V and J are TRBV11-1 and TRBJ2-1; weak D call: TRBD2 (6 bases). The CDR3 length is 18 residues. V lost 1 base to trimming and J lost 3 bases, with 19 bases between them. Germline-derived CDR1 and CDR2 are SGHAT and FQDESV (reference sequence). CDR3 DNA: TGTGCCAGCAGCTTAGGTAAACCTGTCGGGAGCGTCTACAATGAGCAGTTCTTC. Amino acid sequence: CASSLGKPVGSVYNEQFF.

This clonotype was observed at least ten times. The V gene is TRBV29-1, the J gene TRBJ2-7; TRBD2 matches at 15 bases. V dropped 6 bases and J dropped 6; count of bases not matched to a gene: 12. The CDR3 is 16 amino acids. Germline assignment: CDR1 SQVTM and CDR2 ANQGSEA. The CDR3 sequence is CSVHGLAGGRLGEQYF. CDR3 bases: TGCAGCGTCCATGGACTAGCGGGAGGGAGGCTGGGCGAGCAGTACTTC.

This clonotype appeared many times. The rearrangement joins TRBV20-1 to TRBJ2-5, with D tentatively TRBD2 (6 bases). This CDR3 is 15 amino acids long. Germline V gene sequence: CDR1 DFQATT, CDR2 SNEGSKA (reference sequence). The V end lost 7 bases, the J end lost 5 bases, and 23 bases lay between the germline ends. DNA of the CDR3: TGCAGTGTCGGGCCGCGGAGACTAGTGGGTGAGACCCAGTACTTC. It specifies CSVGPRRLVGETQYF.

This clonotype was detected ten times or more. This rearrangement joins TRBV28 to TRBJ2-7; unclear D gene. The germline V gene has CDR1 MDHEN and CDR2 SYDVKM. Trimming left V 6 bases short and J 0 bases short, with 15 bases between. The CDR3 is made up of 15 amino acids. The CDR3 sequence is CASRPLRISSYEQYF. CDR3 nucleotide sequence: TGTGCCAGCAGGCCTCTAAGGATATCCTCCTACGAGCAGTACTTC. The full variable domain, completed using reference TRBV28 and TRBJ2-7, is DVKVTQSSRYLVKRTGEKVFLECVQDMDHENMFWYRQDPGLGLRLIYFSYDVKMKEKGDIPEGYSVSREKKERFSLILESASTNQTSMYLCASRPLRISSYEQYFGPGTRLTVT.

Many counts were recorded for this clonotype. The chain couples TRBV12-3 or TRBV12-4 to TRBJ2-7; D is unresolved. Between the trimmed V and J ends, which lost 5 bases and 4 bases, there was a span of 21 bases. The CDR3 covers 16 residues. Here the CDR3 DNA reads TGTGCCAGCAGTCTCCACACGACTGACCTGGGATACGAGCAGTACTTC. Translation: CASSLHTTDLGYEQYF.

The chain's CDR3 is CSADGTLTSYEQYF. CDR3 nucleotide sequence: TGCAGTGCTGACGGGACTCTCACCTCCTACGAGCAGTACTTC. This chain uses TRBV20-1 with TRBJ2-7; TRBD2 is a possible D gene (6 bases). The CDR3 is made up of 14 amino acids. V lost 5 bases and J 0 bases, leaving 14 bases between the germline ends. Germline V gene data show CDR1 as DFQATT and CDR2 as SNEGSKA (reference sequence).

This clonotype came up once. CDR3: CSVEFPRQGSYNEQFF. CDR3 bases: TGCAGCGTTGAATTTCCCCGACAGGGGTCCTACAATGAGCAGTTCTTC. The gene calls are TRBV29-1 and TRBJ2-1; 8 nucleotides line up with TRBD1. The V gene's germline CDR1 is SQVTM and CDR2 ANQGSEA. The CDR3 has 16 residues. With V trimmed by 2 bases and J by 1 base, 7 bases remained unmatched.

The chain links TRBV11-1 to TRBJ2-7; TRBD2 agrees at 9 bases. J was trimmed by 1 base and V by 3 bases; bases with no gene match: 4. Germline V lookup: CDR1 SGHAT, CDR2 FQDESV (reference sequence). There are 15 residues in the CDR3. In DNA form, the CDR3 reads TGTGCCAGCAGCTTTAAGACTAGCGGTTCCTACGAGCAGTACTTC. Translated: CASSFKTSGSYEQYF.